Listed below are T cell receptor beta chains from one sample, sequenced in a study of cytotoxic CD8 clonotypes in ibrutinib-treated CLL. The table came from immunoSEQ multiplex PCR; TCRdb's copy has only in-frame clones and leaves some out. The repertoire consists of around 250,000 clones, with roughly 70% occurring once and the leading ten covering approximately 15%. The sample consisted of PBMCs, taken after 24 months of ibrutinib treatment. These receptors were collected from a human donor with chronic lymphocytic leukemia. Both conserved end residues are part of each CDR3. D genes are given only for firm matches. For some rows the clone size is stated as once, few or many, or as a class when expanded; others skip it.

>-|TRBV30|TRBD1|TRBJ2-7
CAWGAGTGAYEQYF
TGTGCCTGGGGGGCGGGGACAGGCGCCTACGAGCAGTACTTC
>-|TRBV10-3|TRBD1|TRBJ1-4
CAISPGTGNEKLFF
TGTGCCATCAGCCCCGGGACAGGGAATGAAAAACTGTTTTTT
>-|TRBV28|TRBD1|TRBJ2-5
CASSPGDRAETQYF
TGTGCCAGCAGCCCCGGCGACAGGGCAGAGACCCAGTACTTC
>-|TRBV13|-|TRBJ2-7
CASSGGSYEQYF
TGTGCCAGCTCGGGCGGATCCTACGAGCAGTACTTC
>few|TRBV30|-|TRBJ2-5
CAWSVETQYF
TGTGCCTGGAGTGTAGAGACCCAGTACTTC
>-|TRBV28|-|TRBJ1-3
CASSLFAGNTIYF
TGTGCCAGCAGTTTATTTGCCGGAAACACCATATATTTT
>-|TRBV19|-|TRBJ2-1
CASSRDLNEQFF
TGTGCCAGTAGCCGGGACTTGAATGAGCAGTTCTTC
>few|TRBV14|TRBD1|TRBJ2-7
CASSLPGQVVHEQYF
TGTGCCAGCAGCCTACCGGGACAGGTAGTCCACGAGCAGTACTTC
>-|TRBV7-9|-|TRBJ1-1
CASSPSGAVNTEAFF
TGTGCCAGCAGCCCGAGTGGAGCGGTGAACACTGAAGCTTTCTTT
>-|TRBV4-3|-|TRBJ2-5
CASSQENWETQYF
TGCGCCAGCAGCCAAGAGAACTGGGAGACCCAGTACTTC
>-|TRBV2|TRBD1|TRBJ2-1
CASTEGTGDREQFF
TGTGCCAGCACAGAGGGGACAGGGGATAGGGAGCAGTTCTTC
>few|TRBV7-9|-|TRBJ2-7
CASSLVSVSSYEQYF
TGTGCCAGCAGCTTAGTGAGTGTGTCGTCCTACGAGCAGTACTTC
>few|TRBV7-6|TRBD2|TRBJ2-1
CASSSGLAGGTSSYNEQFF
TGTGCCAGCAGCTCGGGACTAGCGGGAGGGACGAGCTCCTACAATGAGCAGTTCTTC
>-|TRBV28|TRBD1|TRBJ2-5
CASSRDRGRLETQYF
TGTGCCAGCAGTCGGGACAGGGGGCGCTTAGAGACCCAGTACTTC
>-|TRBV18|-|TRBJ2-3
CASSPTREADTQYF
TGTGCCAGCTCACCCACTAGGGAGGCAGATACGCAGTATTTT
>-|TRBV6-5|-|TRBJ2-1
CASSYPPGEAYNEQFF
TGTGCCAGCAGTTACCCCCCAGGGGAAGCCTACAATGAGCAGTTCTTC
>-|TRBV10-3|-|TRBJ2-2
CAISESTRGAGTGELFF
TGTGCCATCAGTGAGTCGACTCGAGGGGCGGGTACCGGGGAGCTGTTTTTT
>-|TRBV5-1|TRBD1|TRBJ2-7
CASSPWDRAYEQYF
TGCGCCAGCAGCCCCTGGGACAGGGCCTACGAGCAGTACTTC
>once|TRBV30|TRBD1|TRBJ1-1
CAWGRRGRVGTEAFF
TGTGCCTGGGGACGGAGGGGGCGAGTTGGGACTGAAGCTTTCTTT
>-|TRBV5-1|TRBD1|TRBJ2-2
CASREGQGGTGELFF
TGCGCCAGCAGAGAGGGACAGGGCGGGACCGGGGAGCTGTTTTTT
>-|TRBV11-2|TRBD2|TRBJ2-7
CASSHQTSAPEQYF
TGTGCCAGCAGCCACCAGACTAGCGCTCCCGAGCAGTACTTC
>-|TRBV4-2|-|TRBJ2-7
CASSQLAGSYEQYF
TGTGCCAGCAGCCAACTTGCAGGGTCCTACGAGCAGTACTTC
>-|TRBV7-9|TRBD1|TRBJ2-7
CASRDRVYEQYF
TGTGCCAGCAGGGACAGGGTTTACGAGCAGTACTTC
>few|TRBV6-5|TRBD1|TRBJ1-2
CASSPTPTGASGYTF
TGTGCCAGCAGCCCTACTCCTACAGGGGCAAGTGGCTACACCTTC
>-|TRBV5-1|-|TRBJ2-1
CASSLEAANEYNEQFF
TGCGCCAGCAGCTTGGAAGCAGCCAACGAATACAATGAGCAGTTCTTC
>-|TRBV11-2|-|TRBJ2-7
CASSLTSDYEQYF
TGTGCCAGCAGCTTAACGTCAGACTACGAGCAGTACTTC
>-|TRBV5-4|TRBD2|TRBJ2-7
CASSLGRSYEQYF
TGTGCCAGCAGCCTCGGGAGGTCCTACGAGCAGTACTTC
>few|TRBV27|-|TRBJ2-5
CASGGYRETQYF
TGTGCCAGCGGCGGGTACCGGGAGACCCAGTACTTC
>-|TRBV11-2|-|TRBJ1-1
CASSLREMKAFF
TGTGCCAGCAGCCTCAGGGAGATGAAAGCTTTCTTT
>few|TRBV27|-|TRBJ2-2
CASSFTWRNTGELFF
TGTGCCAGCAGTTTCACCTGGAGAAACACCGGGGAGCTGTTTTTT
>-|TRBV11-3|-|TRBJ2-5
CASSLEVSETQYF
TGTGCCAGCAGCTTAGAGGTATCAGAGACCCAGTACTTC
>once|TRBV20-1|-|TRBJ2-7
CSAPFGEQYF
TGCAGTGCCCCATTCGGCGAGCAGTACTTC
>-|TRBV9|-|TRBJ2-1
CASKQLGAMLF
TGTGCCAGCAAACAACTAGGGGCGATGCTCTTC
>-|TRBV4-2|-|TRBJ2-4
CASSKRTARGIQYF
TGTGCCAGCAGCAAACGGACGGCCCGCGGCATTCAGTACTTC
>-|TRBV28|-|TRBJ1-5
CASRLFIGLLDQPQHF
TGTGCCAGCAGGCTCTTTATCGGACTGCTCGATCAGCCCCAGCATTTT
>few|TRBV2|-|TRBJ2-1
CASSLGTPYEQFF
TGTGCCAGCAGTTTAGGGACCCCCTATGAGCAGTTCTTC
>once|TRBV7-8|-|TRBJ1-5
CASSPTGAFDSNQPQHF
TGTGCCAGCAGCCCTACGGGCGCTTTTGATAGCAATCAGCCCCAGCATTTT
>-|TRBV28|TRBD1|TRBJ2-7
CASRGTGVTSYEQYF
TGTGCCAGCAGAGGTACAGGGGTCACCTCCTACGAGCAGTACTTC
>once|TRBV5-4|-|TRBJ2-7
CASSLEGLGSYEQYF
TGTGCCAGCAGCTTGGAGGGGTTAGGAAGCTACGAGCAGTACTTC
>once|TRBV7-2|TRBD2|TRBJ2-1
CASSLAAGGQYEQFF
TGTGCCAGCAGCTTAGCAGCGGGAGGTCAGTATGAGCAGTTCTTC
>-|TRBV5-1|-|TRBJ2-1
CASSEGTAIYTEQFF
TGCGCCAGCAGCGAAGGGACCGCCATATACACTGAGCAGTTCTTC
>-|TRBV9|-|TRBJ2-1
CASTADPSRNEQFF
TGTGCCAGCACCGCAGACCCAAGCCGCAATGAGCAGTTCTTC
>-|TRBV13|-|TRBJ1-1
CASSLVSVNTEAFF
TGTGCCAGCAGCTTAGTTTCCGTGAACACTGAAGCTTTCTTT
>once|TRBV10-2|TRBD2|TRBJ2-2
CASSDPGGASGYTGELFF
TGCGCCAGCAGTGATCCGGGCGGGGCTAGCGGATATACCGGGGAGCTGTTTTTT
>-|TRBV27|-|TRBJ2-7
CASSLLMGEQYF
TGTGCCAGCAGTTTACTAATGGGCGAGCAGTACTTC
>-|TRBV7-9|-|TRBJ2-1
CASSLDRYNEQFF
TGTGCCAGCAGCTTAGACAGGTACAATGAGCAGTTCTTC
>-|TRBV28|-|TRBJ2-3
CASSLWTGLGTDTQYF
TGTGCCAGCAGTTTATGGACAGGCCTCGGCACAGATACGCAGTATTTT